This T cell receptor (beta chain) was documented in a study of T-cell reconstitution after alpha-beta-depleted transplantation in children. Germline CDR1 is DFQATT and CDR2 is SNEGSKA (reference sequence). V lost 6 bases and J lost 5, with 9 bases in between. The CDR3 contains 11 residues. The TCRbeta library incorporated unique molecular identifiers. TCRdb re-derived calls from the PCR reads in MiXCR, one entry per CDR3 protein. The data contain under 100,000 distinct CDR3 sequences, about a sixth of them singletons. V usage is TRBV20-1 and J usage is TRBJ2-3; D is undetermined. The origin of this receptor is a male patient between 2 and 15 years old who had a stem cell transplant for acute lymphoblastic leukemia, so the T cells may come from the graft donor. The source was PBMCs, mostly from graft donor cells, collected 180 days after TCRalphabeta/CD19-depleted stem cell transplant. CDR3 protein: CSAVKKDTQYF. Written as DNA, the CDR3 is TGCAGTGCCGTCAAGAAAGATACGCAGTATTTT.